This is a list of T cell receptor beta chains from one sample in a study of blood T cells in healthy people across ages. TCRdb analysed the 5' RACE reads with MiXCR anew, one entry per CDR3 protein. The sample contains 800,000 to 1,000,000 distinct CDR3 sequences, under 50% of which appear only once. The sample taken for sequencing was blood. All receptors derive from a man younger than 45 in good health. The CDR3 runs from the conserved cysteine through the conserved F or W. D genes are given only for firm matches.

v_call | d_call | cdr3_aa
TRBV5-1 | TRBD1 | CASRNGTAYEQYF
TRBV20-1 | - | CSASQGTNQPQHF
TRBV10-3 | TRBD1 | CATLGDRVVASGEQFF
TRBV5-6 | TRBD1 | CASSSGDSSNQPQHF
TRBV28 | TRBD1 | CASSLARGLRGNQPQHF
TRBV4-1 | TRBD1 | CASSLQPGQGYGYTF
TRBV20-1 | - | CSAPDSQSSYEQYF
TRBV5-1 | - | CASSFEGPAYEQYF
TRBV6-5 | TRBD2 | CASSPSGGEVYNEQFF
TRBV10-3 | TRBD2 | CAISESQSLAEGSLETQYF
TRBV5-1 | - | CASSLDPGRAETQYF
TRBV18 | - | CASSPLANTDTQYF
TRBV4-3 | - | CASSQWVGQETQYF
TRBV11-2 | TRBD2 | CASSLSLLAGVVETQYF
TRBV27 | TRBD2 | CASSNSGGGSYEQYF
TRBV7-9 | - | CASSLPGGSYYGYTF
TRBV7-2 | TRBD2 | CATSGGNPTDTQYF
TRBV4-1 | TRBD2 | CASSQLGTSGGISEQYF
TRBV24-1 | - | CATSDLTGARGNEQFF
TRBV27 | - | CASSQIRTLYNEQFF
TRBV20-1 | TRBD1 | CSARAGQAKKETQYF
TRBV25-1 | TRBD2 | CAVLRDYSYEQYF
TRBV20-1 | - | CSARASAGGPYNEQFF
TRBV5-4 | - | CASSLVDPRANNEQFF
TRBV20-1 | - | CSATRGTYNEQFF
TRBV11-2 | TRBD1 | CASSLVQTGLETQYF
TRBV20-1 | TRBD1 | CSAQRGQAAGYTF
TRBV29-1 | - | CSVEEKTQYF
TRBV29-1 | TRBD1 | CSVEPGTGDYEQYF
TRBV4-2 | - | CASSQLAGGDNEQYF
TRBV12-3/TRBV12-4 | - | CASSRALRTEKLFF
TRBV3-1 | - | CASSPGRVEGNTEAFF
TRBV18 | - | CASSGGEAGDTQYF
TRBV5-6 | TRBD2 | CAGSFFAGGYNEQFF
TRBV6-1 | - | CASSEVSRAGELFF
TRBV5-1 | TRBD2 | CASRVSGGPTDTQYF
TRBV3-1 | TRBD2 | CASSQAGGGADTQYF
TRBV12-3/TRBV12-4 | - | CASSLRFRYYEQYF
TRBV6-1 | - | CASNAAGLYGYTF
TRBV7-3 | - | CAGSPDSRHEQFF
TRBV18 | - | CASSPPPGSYGYTF
TRBV30 | - | CAWSAQGGGYTF
TRBV12-3/TRBV12-4 | - | CASGFGGAAQPQHF
TRBV12-3/TRBV12-4 | - | CASNLDESYEQYF